This TCR beta chain appears in the sequencing data of a study of cytomegalovirus exposure and HLA in healthy donors. This clone appeared a single time. Antigen specificity is unknown. Points from the study as a whole: Only CMV serostatus was available as immune exposure information. Confirmation in vitro established that a few CMV-associated chains were specific for CMV antigens. Around 160 TCR beta chains were listed as cytomegalovirus-associated.

Amplification used 60 Vbeta primers and 13 Jbeta primers. The repertoire was sequenced with immunoSEQ multiplex PCR; TCRdb's copy has only in-frame clones and lacks some. The sample records about 170,000 clones, approximately 80% being singletons. The receptor was isolated from a female donor in good health and CMV-seronegative. The source material was PBMCs.

CDR3 sequence reads: CAGSTQLAGASDTQYF. In DNA, the CDR3 is TGTGCCGGCTCGACCCAACTAGCGGGGGCATCAGATACGCAGTATTTT. This chain joins TRBV2 and TRBJ2-3; the match to TRBD2 covers 11 bases. CDR3 length: 16 residues. The V gene end was trimmed by 11 bases and the J gene end by 4 bases; junction bases not matched to a gene: 14. CDR1 and CDR2 (germline): SNHLY, FYNNEI.